The 28 T cell receptor beta chains given below trace back to one sample, sequenced in a study of radiation and T cells in renal cell carcinoma. Only in-frame clones appear in the TCRdb table, and some are missing; sequencing was by immunoSEQ multiplex PCR. The top ten clones hold around 26% of a sample with roughly 45,000 clones, roughly 85% of them seen once. Time point in this sample: blood 4 weeks post-SBRT, at nephrectomy. This sample's treatment: 15 Gy SBRT to primary tumor, nephrectomy 4 weeks later. The specimen comprised blood, sampled from a patient whose treatment included radiotherapy and nephrectomy. Every receptor here comes from a woman in her 70s with renal cell carcinoma.

V usage is TRBV25-1 and J usage is TRBJ1-1; D might be TRBD1 (5 bases). Germline lookup yields CDR1 MGHDK and CDR2 SYGVNS. V lost 6 bases to trimming and J lost 5 bases, with 10 bases between them. The CDR3 is 12 amino acids. This CDR3 is CASRAGTTEAFF. Written as DNA, the CDR3 is TGTGCCAGCAGAGCAGGGACGACTGAAGCTTTCTTT.

The genes are TRBV7-9 and TRBJ2-7; 7 bases align to TRBD2. V trimming: 5 bases; J trimming: 7 bases; junction bases outside the gene matches: 11. Germline values: CDR1 SEHNR, CDR2 FQNEAQ (reference sequence). The CDR3 spans 14 residues. The CDR3: CASSPRGGAGEQYF. Written as DNA, the CDR3 is TGTGCCAGCAGCCCCCGGGGAGGGGCGGGGGAGCAGTACTTC.

The sample holds a few counts of this clone. This sequence joins TRBV4-2 and TRBJ2-1; 8 bases match TRBD2. V shed 0 bases and J 7 bases; nucleotides not matched to a gene: 20. The V gene's germline CDR1 is LGHNA and CDR2 YNFKEQ. CDR3 length: 20 residues. The CDR3 nucleotides read TGTGCCAGCAGCCAAGATTTCGGGAGGGCCAGGACCGGCGACAAGAATGAGCAGTTCTTC. It specifies CASSQDFGRARTGDKNEQFF.

This chain uses TRBV19 with TRBJ2-5, with 7 bases matching TRBD2. CDR1 and CDR2 (germline): LNHDA, SQIVND (reference sequence). V gave up 4 bases and J gave up 5 bases; unmatched junction bases: 10. The CDR3 contains 15 residues. CDR3 region: CASSTPDWEGETQYF. In nucleotides, the CDR3 is TGTGCCAGTAGTACCCCTGACTGGGAGGGGGAGACCCAGTACTTC.

This clone has only a few counts. The chain uses TRBV28 and TRBJ1-2; D gene ambiguous. The length of the CDR3 is 11 residues. CDR1 MDHEN and CDR2 SYDVKM come from the germline V gene. Trimming pared 8 bases from V and 10 bases from J, leaving 14 bases between. The CDR3 region has the DNA TGTGCCAGCGGACGCAACACTGACTACACCTTC. Residues: CASGRNTDYTF.

This rearrangement joins TRBV13 to TRBJ2-4; 8 bases match TRBD1. Germline-derived CDR1 and CDR2 are PRHDT and FYEKMQ (reference sequence). After removal of 5 bases from V and 7 bases from J, the junction contained 7 bases not matched to a gene. The CDR3 runs 14 residues. The CDR3 DNA reads as TGTGCCAGCAGCGAGGTGGACAGGGAGAACATTCAGTACTTC. Protein: CASSEVDRENIQYF.

V is TRBV10-3 and J is TRBJ2-5, with 9 bases matching TRBD2. Germline CDR1 reads ENHRY; CDR2 reads SYGVKD. The CDR3 spans 16 residues. V shed 5 bases, J shed 5 bases, and the junction held 12 bases outside the gene matches. CDR3 bases: TGTGCCATCAGTCCTGGGCTAGCGGGGCTGGGGGAGACCCAGTACTTC. It specifies CAISPGLAGLGETQYF.

This chain connects TRBV2 to TRBJ1-4, with D maybe TRBD1 (5 bases). V was trimmed by 4 bases and J by 0 bases, leaving 12 bases between them. The CDR3 has 16 amino acids. In germline, CDR1 is SNHLY, CDR2 FYNNEI. CDR3 region: CASSGLEQATNEKLFF. CDR3 nucleotide sequence: TGTGCCAGCAGTGGCTTAGAACAGGCAACTAATGAAAAACTGTTTTTT.

This chain uses TRBV11-2 with TRBJ2-3, with TRBD2 matching 9 bases. The germline V gene encodes CDR1 SGHAT and CDR2 FQNNGV. There are 15 residues in the CDR3. The ends lost 5 bases at V and 6 bases at J; junction bases unmatched: 9. The CDR3 bases are TGTGCCAGCAGCCTCCCCGGACTAGCGTCTGATACGCAGTATTTT. Amino acids: CASSLPGLASDTQYF.

This chain links TRBV27 with TRBJ1-2; 10 bases align to TRBD1. The CDR3 length is 16 residues. Germline-derived CDR1 and CDR2 are MNHEY and SMNVEV (reference sequence). J lost 8 bases, V lost 3 bases, and 12 bases had no gene match. The CDR3 sequence is CASSLEGRQGARGYTF. For the CDR3, the DNA is TGTGCCAGCAGTTTGGAGGGGAGACAGGGGGCGCGGGGCTACACCTTC.

The rearrangement uses TRBV27 and TRBJ2-2; tentatively, D is TRBD2 (6 bases). CDR3 size: 19 residues. Germline lookup yields CDR1 MNHEY and CDR2 SMNVEV (reference sequence). V dropped 0 bases and J dropped 0 bases, with 17 bases sitting between them. CDR3 sequence: CASSLSISDSGANTGELFF. In DNA, the CDR3 is TGTGCCAGCAGTTTATCGATCTCCGATAGCGGCGCGAACACCGGGGAGCTGTTTTTT.

This chain connects TRBV28 to TRBJ2-7; D gene uncertain. CDR3 length: 14 amino acids. Germline CDR1 and CDR2: MDHEN and SYDVKM. V was pared by 8 bases and J by 2 bases, with 16 bases between. The CDR3, as DNA: TGTGCCAGCTCCCCGGCTGGGAAACCCTACGAGCAGTACTTC. Protein: CASSPAGKPYEQYF.

The chain couples TRBV14 to TRBJ2-5; no firm D call. This CDR3 has 15 amino acids. Between the trimmed V and J ends, which lost 0 bases and 3 bases, there was a span of 11 bases. From germline, CDR1 is SGHDN and CDR2 FVKESK. CDR3 amino acids: CASSQEILGEETQYF. The CDR3 region has the DNA TGTGCCAGCAGCCAAGAAATCCTTGGGGAAGAGACCCAGTACTTC.

The chain joins TRBV7-9 to TRBJ2-5; D remains unclear. Germline V gene data show CDR1 as SEHNR and CDR2 as FQNEAQ (reference sequence). CDR3 length equals 14 residues. The V end lost 2 bases, the J end lost 1 base, and 8 bases lay between the germline ends. In DNA form, the CDR3 reads TGTGCCAGCAGCTTAACCAGGTTCCAAGAGACCCAGTACTTC. Translating it yields CASSLTRFQETQYF.

The gene calls are TRBV5-1 and TRBJ2-1; TRBD1 might be the D (5 bases). Per germline, CDR1 SGHRS and CDR2 YFSETQ. The CDR3 loop spans 14 amino acids. V dropped 1 base and J dropped 9 bases, with 14 bases sitting between them. The CDR3 DNA sequence: TGCGCCAGCAGCTTGAGGCAGGGCGGCGGTGAGCAGTTCTTC. Translation: CASSLRQGGGEQFF.

The chain links TRBV28 to TRBJ1-5; D unclear. V was shortened by 6 bases and J by 2 bases, with 14 bases between the two germline ends. Germline loops: CDR1 MDHEN, CDR2 SYDVKM. The CDR3 totals 15 residues. CDR3 residues: CASSPVGGGNQPQHF. For the CDR3, the DNA is TGTGCCAGCAGCCCAGTGGGTGGGGGCAATCAGCCCCAGCATTTT.

J is TRBJ1-1 and V is TRBV4-1; 7 bases fit TRBD1. In germline, CDR1 is MGHRA, CDR2 YSYEKL. Unmatched junction bases numbered 17, after V lost 3 bases and J lost 4 bases. The CDR3 has 18 amino acids. DNA for the CDR3: TGCGCCAGCAGCCACCCCGGGGGCTTTCAGGGGGAGGCCACTGAAGCTTTCTTT. Encoded protein: CASSHPGGFQGEATEAFF.

This clone is a singleton in its sample. This rearrangement joins TRBV11-3 to TRBJ2-1, with 7 bases that match TRBD2. Germline CDR1 SGHNT, CDR2 YENEEA. J lost 0 bases, V lost 3 bases, and 2 bases had no gene match. This CDR3 has 15 amino acids. Written as DNA, the CDR3 is TGTGCCAGCAGCTTCGGCGGGAGCTCCTACAATGAGCAGTTCTTC. Translated, it gives CASSFGGSSYNEQFF.

This rearrangement joins TRBV6-1 to TRBJ1-5, with D perhaps matching TRBD1 (5 bases). This CDR3 comprises 14 residues. The V end was cut by 5 bases, the J end by 3 bases, with 11 bases between. CDR1 is MNHNS and CDR2 is SASEGT in the germline V gene. CDR3 region: CASSTRQSNQPQHF. CDR3 DNA sequence: TGTGCCAGCAGTACACGACAGTCCAATCAGCCCCAGCATTTT.

The chain recombines TRBV5-1 with TRBJ1-2, with TRBD1 matching over 7 bases. V lost 4 bases, J lost 7 bases, and 4 bases stayed unmatched. Germline V CDR1 and CDR2: SGHRS, YFSETQ. The CDR3 runs 12 residues. As DNA, the CDR3 is TGCGCCAGCAGCGCAGACAGGGCTGGCTACACCTTC. Protein product: CASSADRAGYTF.

V gene TRBV11-3 combines with J gene TRBJ2-2; no clear D gene. The V end was cut by 10 bases, the J end by 1 base, with 10 bases between. The CDR3 is 13 amino acids. Germline CDR1 reads SGHNT; CDR2 reads YENEEA. The DNA for the CDR3 is TGTGCCACCTCCCTGGGGAACACCGGGGAGCTGTTTTTT. Its protein is CATSLGNTGELFF.

This clone was found once. The CDR3 sequence is CASSLAEGANIQYF. CDR3 nucleotides: TGCGCCAGCAGCTTAGCGGAGGGCGCAAACATTCAGTACTTC. This rearrangement joins TRBV5-1 to TRBJ2-4; tentative D call: TRBD2 (6 bases). V dropped 2 bases and J dropped 6 bases, with 12 bases sitting between them. The CDR3 covers 14 residues. Germline V lookup: CDR1 SGHRS, CDR2 YFSETQ.

The chain links TRBV9 to TRBJ2-7; either TRBD1 or TRBD2 may supply D (5 bases each). The CDR3 length is 14 residues. CDR1 SGDLS and CDR2 YYNGEE come from the germline V gene. The ends were cut back, 0 bases at V and 0 bases at J, with 7 bases in the middle. The CDR3 coding sequence is TGTGCCAGCAGCGTAGCCGGGACCTCCTACGAGCAGTACTTC. Its translation is CASSVAGTSYEQYF.

A single count supports this clone. This chain links TRBV11-3 with TRBJ2-7; 11 positions match TRBD1. Looked up from germline, CDR1 is SGHNT and CDR2 is YENEEA. The J segment lost 6 bases and the V segment lost 1 base, leaving 2 bases of the junction unmatched. The CDR3 runs 14 residues. Here the CDR3 DNA reads TGTGCCAGCAGCTTAGGGACAGGGGGCGGCGAGCAGTACTTC. This gives the protein CASSLGTGGGEQYF.

V usage is TRBV4-1 and J usage is TRBJ1-2; maybe TRBD1 (5 bases). Trimming pared 0 bases from V and 3 bases from J, leaving 5 bases between. The CDR3 consists of 13 residues. Germline values: CDR1 MGHRA, CDR2 YSYEKL. The CDR3 region has the DNA TGCGCCAGCAGCCAAGACAGGGACTATGGCTACACCTTC. It codes for CASSQDRDYGYTF.

The rearrangement links TRBV23-1 to TRBJ1-5; 7 positions match TRBD1. TRBV23-1 is labeled an ORF, and its function is uncertain. The CDR3 totals 14 residues. Trimming at V came to 8 bases and at J to 9 bases, leaving 13 bases not matched to a gene. The CDR3 DNA reads as TGCGCCAGCGGCCGGGACAGACGATCCCCGCCCCAGCATTTT. It is translated as CASGRDRRSPPQHF.

This chain links TRBV10-3 with TRBJ1-2; 7 nucleotides match TRBD1. CDR1 ENHRY and CDR2 SYGVKD come from the germline V gene. The CDR3 has 13 amino acids. V shed 2 bases and J 3 bases; nucleotides not matched to a gene: 0. The CDR3 loop is CAISEDRDYGYTF. The DNA for the CDR3 is TGTGCCATCAGTGAGGACAGGGACTATGGCTACACCTTC.

The chain uses TRBV19 and TRBJ1-2, with 7 bases fitting TRBD1. Germline CDR1 is LNHDA and CDR2 is SQIVND (reference sequence). With V trimmed by 6 bases and J by 8 bases, 9 bases remained unmatched. The CDR3 runs 13 residues. CDR3 DNA sequence: TGTGCCAGTAGCCCCGACAGGGTTGGAGGCTACACCTTC. It encodes CASSPDRVGGYTF. Together with reference TRBV19 and TRBJ1-2, the CDR3 gives the full variable domain: DGGITQSPKYLFRKEGQNVTLSCEQNLNHDAMYWYRQDPGQGLRLIYYSQIVNDFQKGDIAEGYSVSREKKESFPLTVTSAQKNPTAFYLCASSPDRVGGYTFGSGTRLTVV.